A selection of T cell receptor beta chains follows, all from one sample in a study of blood T cell repertoires in COVID-19. Here immunoSEQ multiplex PCR was the method, and the copy in TCRdb shows in-frame clones only, minus some. The sample shows hundreds of thousands of clones, 82% of them seen only once. Material: peripheral blood. These receptors came from an older woman with acute or convalescent COVID-19. The CDR3 runs from the conserved cysteine through the conserved F or W. The D gene is left open where the match is weak.

d_call j_call v_call cdr3_aa
TRBD1 TRBJ2-2 TRBV19 CASSRGTAGELFF
TRBD2 TRBJ2-1 TRBV2 CASRTLTSVNEQFF
TRBD1 TRBJ2-1 TRBV24-1 CATSDPIGQGSYNEQFF
NA TRBJ1-2 TRBV28 CASSFPAPGNGYTF
NA TRBJ2-1 TRBV5-1 CASSLGSNEQFF
TRBD1 TRBJ1-5 TRBV28 CATIEGTGRNQPQHF
TRBD1 TRBJ2-7 TRBV6-1 CASSEATGVDEQYF
TRBD1 TRBJ1-6 TRBV23-1 CASSQTERQGASSPLHF
TRBD1 TRBJ1-1 TRBV18 CASSPAPQGALLNTEAFF
NA TRBJ1-1 TRBV3-1/TRBV3-2 CASSHLAGNTEAFF
NA TRBJ1-2 TRBV25-1 CASSEVTVGRGYTF
NA TRBJ2-1 TRBV24-1 CATSDRLTESSYNEQFF
NA TRBJ1-2 TRBV15 CATSSRLSAGGYTF
NA TRBJ2-5 TRBV5-4 CASSLEQSEAQYF
NA TRBJ1-1 TRBV29-1 CSAPRGNTEAFF
NA TRBJ1-4 TRBV21-1 CASSSREGRLSEKLFF
NA TRBJ2-1 TRBV6-5 CASSYQSRGVYEQFF
TRBD1 TRBJ1-1 TRBV9 CASSVGQGNTEAFF
TRBD1 TRBJ2-1 TRBV5-4 CASSLVGGYEQFF
NA TRBJ1-5 TRBV19 CASTDSDQPQHF
TRBD1 TRBJ1-2 TRBV29-1 CSVARQGGLEGYTF
NA TRBJ1-2 TRBV7-2 CASSQTSNYGYTF
TRBD1 TRBJ2-5 TRBV5-5 CASSRTGEETQYF
TRBD1 TRBJ2-7 TRBV10-2 CASSWTGVDRNEQYF
TRBD1 TRBJ2-3 TRBV6-1 CASSAGQQYRTDTQYF
TRBD1 TRBJ2-2 TRBV4-1 CASSQPGTGYTGELFF
TRBD2 TRBJ2-1 TRBV5-1 CASSLEGLAGGINEQFF
TRBD1 TRBJ1-2 TRBV9 CASSAYQGAHMYGYTF
TRBD1 TRBJ1-5 TRBV4-3 CASSQGARGQPQHF
TRBD1 TRBJ2-7 TRBV6-1 CASSEAQGLEQYF
NA TRBJ1-3 TRBV30 CAFRGLTGNTIYF
NA TRBJ2-1 TRBV6-5 CASSSRGNNEQFF
NA TRBJ1-4 TRBV3-1/TRBV3-2 CASSQDQQIATNEKLFF
TRBD1 TRBJ2-1 TRBV5-1 CASSSTGGTRNEQFF
NA TRBJ2-1 TRBV12-2 CASRLCRLKLYNEQFF
NA TRBJ2-7 TRBV12-3/TRBV12-4 CASSSGGVYEQYF
TRBD2 TRBJ2-1 TRBV19 CASRRGGLDNEQFF
NA TRBJ1-2 TRBV9 CASSVGGTGRNGYTF
NA TRBJ2-5 TRBV3-1/TRBV3-2 CASSARGQETQYF
NA TRBJ1-3 TRBV18 CASSPPGTSSGNTIYF
NA TRBJ2-3 TRBV7-9 CASSLVGEGDTPDTQYF
NA TRBJ1-6 TRBV5-8 CASSIRQESLHF
NA TRBJ1-3 TRBV6-6 CASSYQVPGAGNTIYF
TRBD1 TRBJ2-7 TRBV7-2 CASSPHRGSYEQYF
NA TRBJ2-5 TRBV12-3/TRBV12-4 CASSFSETQYF
TRBD1 TRBJ2-5 TRBV2 CASSGNRGVGTQYF
NA TRBJ1-6 TRBV5-4 CASSLTGRNSPLHF
TRBD1 TRBJ2-7 TRBV7-2 CASSGGQGVGVGEQYF
TRBD1 TRBJ2-7 TRBV7-8 CASSTYSGQGSYEQYF
TRBD1 TRBJ1-2 TRBV10-2 CASSESGTGGNGYTF
TRBD2 TRBJ2-5 TRBV5-6 CASSLPPPGPSGETQYF
NA TRBJ1-3 TRBV28 CASAIRGTSGNTIYF